Listed below are T cell receptor beta chains from one sample, sequenced in a study of blood T cell repertoires in COVID-19. Measured with immunoSEQ multiplex PCR; TCRdb has only the in-frame clones, and not every one. The sample has around 190,000 clones, roughly 87% seen once; the top ten hold 9% to 12%. What was sequenced was PBMCs or T cells enriched from blood (not recorded which). These receptors were obtained from a man aged 18 to 29 with acute COVID-19. The CDR3 runs from the conserved cysteine through the conserved F or W. Fields, in order: CDR3 protein, CDR3 DNA, V gene, D gene, clone size, J gene. A D gene is named only where the DNA matches it firmly. The listing skips clone size in some rows; elsewhere it reads once, few, many or a size class.

cdr3_aa: CASRGPGLAGSYEQYF
cdr3_nt: TGTGCCAGCAGGGGACCGGGACTAGCGGGATCCTACGAGCAGTACTTC
v_call: TRBV5-4
d_call: TRBD2
clone_size: NA
j_call: TRBJ2-7

cdr3_aa: CAISVQADTEAFF
cdr3_nt: TGTGCCATCAGTGTTCAGGCAGACACTGAAGCTTTCTTT
v_call: TRBV10-3
d_call: NA
clone_size: NA
j_call: TRBJ1-1

cdr3_aa: CASSLGTGRNPYGYTF
cdr3_nt: TGTGCCAGCAGCTTAGGAACCGGCAGGAACCCCTATGGCTACACCTTC
v_call: TRBV7-9
d_call: NA
clone_size: NA
j_call: TRBJ1-2

cdr3_aa: CASSLGTVTDSPLHF
cdr3_nt: TGTGCCAGCAGCTTAGGGACGGTGACAGATTCACCCCTCCACTTT
v_call: TRBV7-9
d_call: NA
clone_size: NA
j_call: TRBJ1-6

cdr3_aa: CASSYGQGIRQTQYF
cdr3_nt: TGTGCCAGCAGTTATGGACAGGGCATCCGGCAGACCCAGTACTTC
v_call: TRBV6-2/TRBV6-3
d_call: TRBD1
clone_size: NA
j_call: TRBJ2-5

cdr3_aa: CASSQDAVNPKNIQYF
cdr3_nt: TGCGCCAGCAGCCAAGATGCGGTAAACCCTAAAAACATTCAGTACTTC
v_call: TRBV4-3
d_call: NA
clone_size: NA
j_call: TRBJ2-4

cdr3_aa: CASSSGGYSNQPQHF
cdr3_nt: TGTGCCAGCAGCTCCGGGGGTTATAGCAATCAGCCCCAGCATTTT
v_call: TRBV5-6
d_call: NA
clone_size: NA
j_call: TRBJ1-5

cdr3_aa: CASSRNQPQHF
cdr3_nt: TGTGCCAGCAGCAGAAATCAGCCCCAGCATTTT
v_call: TRBV2
d_call: NA
clone_size: NA
j_call: TRBJ1-5

cdr3_aa: CASSLHAGTAYEQYF
cdr3_nt: TGCGCCAGCAGCCTACACGCCGGGACAGCCTACGAGCAGTACTTC
v_call: TRBV4-1
d_call: TRBD1
clone_size: NA
j_call: TRBJ2-7

cdr3_aa: CASSSMTPGDTQYF
cdr3_nt: TGTGCCAGCAGCTCAATGACGCCAGGTGATACGCAGTATTTT
v_call: TRBV11-2
d_call: NA
clone_size: NA
j_call: TRBJ2-3

cdr3_aa: CASSSSGQANIQYF
cdr3_nt: TGTGCCAGCAGTTCGTCGGGACAGGCAAACATTCAGTACTTC
v_call: TRBV28
d_call: TRBD1
clone_size: NA
j_call: TRBJ2-4

cdr3_aa: CASSLTVAHDRVNYGYTF
cdr3_nt: TGTGCCAGCAGCCTAACCGTCGCCCACGACAGGGTTAACTATGGCTACACCTTC
v_call: TRBV3-1/TRBV3-2
d_call: TRBD1
clone_size: NA
j_call: TRBJ1-2

cdr3_aa: CASSLGPGLNGYTF
cdr3_nt: TGTGCCAGCAGTTTAGGACCAGGGCTTAATGGCTACACCTTC
v_call: TRBV27
d_call: NA
clone_size: NA
j_call: TRBJ1-2

cdr3_aa: CASTPFGSNQPQHF
cdr3_nt: TGTGCCAGTACCCCCTTCGGGAGCAATCAGCCCCAGCATTTT
v_call: TRBV19
d_call: NA
clone_size: NA
j_call: TRBJ1-5

cdr3_aa: CASSLDRGYQPQHF
cdr3_nt: TGTGCCAGCAGCTTAGATCGGGGGTATCAGCCCCAGCATTTT
v_call: TRBV11-2
d_call: NA
clone_size: NA
j_call: TRBJ1-5

cdr3_aa: CAAGEDDSEKLFF
cdr3_nt: TGTGCTGCGGGAGAAGACGATAGTGAAAAACTGTTTTTT
v_call: TRBV10-3
d_call: NA
clone_size: NA
j_call: TRBJ1-4

cdr3_aa: CASSLFPPVRRERAYNEQFF
cdr3_nt: TGTGCCAGCAGTTTATTCCCGCCTGTGCGGCGGGAGAGAGCCTACAATGAGCAGTTCTTC
v_call: TRBV28
d_call: TRBD2
clone_size: NA
j_call: TRBJ2-1

cdr3_aa: CASRSGTGGVQYF
cdr3_nt: TGTGCCAGCAGGTCCGGGACAGGGGGTGTGCAGTACTTC
v_call: TRBV11-3
d_call: TRBD1
clone_size: NA
j_call: TRBJ2-7

cdr3_aa: CAISVFSGNEQFF
cdr3_nt: TGTGCCATCAGTGTTTTCAGCGGTAATGAGCAGTTCTTC
v_call: TRBV10-3
d_call: NA
clone_size: NA
j_call: TRBJ2-1

cdr3_aa: CASSSGRVNTGELFF
cdr3_nt: TGTGCCAGCAGTTCCGGCAGGGTCAACACCGGGGAGCTGTTTTTT
v_call: TRBV28
d_call: NA
clone_size: few
j_call: TRBJ2-2

cdr3_aa: CASSFGQGAVNEQFF
cdr3_nt: TGCGCCAGCAGCTTTGGGCAGGGGGCGGTAAATGAGCAGTTCTTC
v_call: TRBV5-1
d_call: TRBD1
clone_size: NA
j_call: TRBJ2-1

cdr3_aa: CATSFEEGAGNTIYF
cdr3_nt: TGTGCCACCAGCTTCGAGGAGGGGGCGGGAAACACCATATATTTT
v_call: TRBV15
d_call: TRBD1
clone_size: NA
j_call: TRBJ1-3

cdr3_aa: CASSQRPGTGSEQYF
cdr3_nt: TGCGCCAGCAGCCAACGTCCCGGGACAGGGTCCGAGCAGTACTTC
v_call: TRBV4-1
d_call: TRBD1
clone_size: NA
j_call: TRBJ2-7

cdr3_aa: CASSGGQGAGTDTQYF
cdr3_nt: TGTGCCAGCAGCGGGGGACAGGGGGCTGGAACAGATACGCAGTATTTT
v_call: TRBV7-3
d_call: TRBD1
clone_size: NA
j_call: TRBJ2-3

cdr3_aa: CATSDLTSGTNTGELFF
cdr3_nt: TGTGCCACCAGTGATTTGACTAGCGGGACGAACACCGGGGAGCTGTTTTTT
v_call: TRBV24-1
d_call: TRBD2
clone_size: NA
j_call: TRBJ2-2

cdr3_aa: CASSPGQGVYEQYF
cdr3_nt: TGTGCCAGCAGTCCTGGACAGGGTGTCTACGAGCAGTACTTC
v_call: TRBV28
d_call: TRBD1
clone_size: NA
j_call: TRBJ2-7

cdr3_aa: CASVGGETLDYGYTF
cdr3_nt: TGCGCCAGCGTAGGAGGAGAGACGTTGGACTATGGCTACACCTTC
v_call: TRBV10-2
d_call: NA
clone_size: few
j_call: TRBJ1-2

cdr3_aa: CASTEGSQETQYF
cdr3_nt: TGTGCCAGCACCGAGGGTTCCCAAGAGACCCAGTACTTC
v_call: TRBV28
d_call: NA
clone_size: NA
j_call: TRBJ2-5

cdr3_aa: CASSLVAGYYGYTF
cdr3_nt: TGTGCCAGCAGCTTAGTAGCCGGATACTATGGCTACACCTTC
v_call: TRBV7-9
d_call: NA
clone_size: NA
j_call: TRBJ1-2

cdr3_aa: CASTEGVGNEQFF
cdr3_nt: TGTGCCAGTACGGAAGGGGTTGGCAATGAGCAGTTCTTC
v_call: TRBV19
d_call: NA
clone_size: NA
j_call: TRBJ2-1

cdr3_aa: CASSKVWPRTGELFF
cdr3_nt: TGTGCCAGCAGCAAAGTGTGGCCCAGGACCGGGGAGCTGTTTTTT
v_call: TRBV21-1
d_call: NA
clone_size: NA
j_call: TRBJ2-2

cdr3_aa: CASSPWGGDRAASFEQYF
cdr3_nt: TGTGCCAGCAGCCCCTGGGGTGGGGACAGGGCAGCTTCCTTCGAGCAGTACTTC
v_call: TRBV7-9
d_call: TRBD1
clone_size: once
j_call: TRBJ2-7

cdr3_aa: CASSPEGRSNNEKLFF
cdr3_nt: TGTGCCAGCAGCCCCGAGGGCAGGAGCAATAATGAAAAACTGTTTTTT
v_call: TRBV9
d_call: NA
clone_size: NA
j_call: TRBJ1-4

cdr3_aa: CASSQASGLAGGNEQFF
cdr3_nt: TGTGCCAGCAGCCAAGCCTCGGGACTAGCGGGAGGGAATGAGCAGTTCTTC
v_call: TRBV3-1/TRBV3-2
d_call: TRBD2
clone_size: NA
j_call: TRBJ2-1

cdr3_aa: CSANRDYEQYF
cdr3_nt: TGCAGTGCTAACAGGGATTACGAGCAGTACTTC
v_call: TRBV20-1
d_call: NA
clone_size: NA
j_call: TRBJ2-7

cdr3_aa: CASSSLNQPQHF
cdr3_nt: TGTGCCAGCAGCTCCCTCAATCAGCCCCAGCATTTT
v_call: TRBV28
d_call: NA
clone_size: NA
j_call: TRBJ1-5

cdr3_aa: CASHPAGIMNTEAFF
cdr3_nt: TGTGCCAGTCACCCAGCGGGTATAATGAACACTGAAGCTTTCTTT
v_call: TRBV13
d_call: NA
clone_size: few
j_call: TRBJ1-1

cdr3_aa: CASTTSARDTEAFF
cdr3_nt: TGTGCCAGCACCACCTCGGCCCGGGACACTGAAGCTTTCTTT
v_call: TRBV11-2
d_call: NA
clone_size: NA
j_call: TRBJ1-1